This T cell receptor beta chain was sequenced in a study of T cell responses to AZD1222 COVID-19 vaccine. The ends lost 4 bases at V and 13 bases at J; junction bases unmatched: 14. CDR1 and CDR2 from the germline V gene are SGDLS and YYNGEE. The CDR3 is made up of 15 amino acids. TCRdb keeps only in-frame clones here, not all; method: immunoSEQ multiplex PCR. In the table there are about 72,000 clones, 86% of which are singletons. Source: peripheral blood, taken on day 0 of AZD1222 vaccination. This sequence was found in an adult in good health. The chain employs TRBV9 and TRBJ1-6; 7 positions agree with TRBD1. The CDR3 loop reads CASSPRDSGGIPLHF. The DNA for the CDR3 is TGTGCCAGCAGCCCTAGGGACAGCGGGGGAATCCCCCTCCACTTT. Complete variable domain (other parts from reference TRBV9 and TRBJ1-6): DSGVTQTPKHLITATGQRVTLRCSPRSGDLSVYWYQQSLDQGLQFLIQYYNGEERAKGNILERFSAQQFPDLHSELNLSSLELGDSALYFCASSPRDSGGIPLHFGNGTRLTVT.